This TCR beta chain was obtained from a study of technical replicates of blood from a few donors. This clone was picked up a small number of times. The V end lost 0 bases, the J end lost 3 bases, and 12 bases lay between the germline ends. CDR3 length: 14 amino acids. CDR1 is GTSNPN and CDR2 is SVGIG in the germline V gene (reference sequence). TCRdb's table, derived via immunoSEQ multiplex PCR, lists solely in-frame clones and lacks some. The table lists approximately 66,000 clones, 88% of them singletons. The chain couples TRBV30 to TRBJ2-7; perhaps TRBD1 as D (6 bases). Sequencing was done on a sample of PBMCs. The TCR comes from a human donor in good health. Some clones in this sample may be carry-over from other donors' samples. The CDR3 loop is CAWSVIRGGYEQYF. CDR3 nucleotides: TGTGCCTGGAGTGTAATCAGGGGCGGCTACGAGCAGTACTTC.